Listed here are 30 T cell receptor beta chains from one sample, sequenced in a study of post-analysis software for immune sequencing data. No antigen is known for these receptors. Prepared TCR beta cDNA libraries contained unique molecular identifiers. TCRdb reprocessed the PCR reads with MiXCR, giving one entry per CDR3 protein. The data show hundreds of thousands of distinct CDR3 sequences, roughly 29% seen once. Broader study findings: Patients showed TRBV5-6, TRBV5-1 and TRBV20-1 among 4 or 5 TRBV segments more frequent than in controls.

Material: blood. All receptors derive from a girl aged 5 to 17 with multiple sclerosis.

This clonotype was detected only a few times. The chain employs TRBV29-1 and TRBJ2-5, with a weak D call TRBD2 (5 bases). The J call is doubtful: the DNA matches TRBJ2-7 better. Germline assignment: CDR1 SQVTM and CDR2 ANQGSEA. CDR3 size: 11 residues. The CDR3 region is CSVVREYEQYF. CDR3 nucleotides: TGCAGCGTTGTTCGGGAATACGAGCAGTACTTC.

The V call is TRBV6-2 or TRBV6-3, the J call TRBJ2-4, with no clear D. Germline V gene lookup returns CDR1 MNHEY and CDR2 SVGEGT. CDR3 length: 13 residues. Trimming took off 6 bases at V and 5 bases at J, with 11 bases between the two ends. DNA for the CDR3: TGTGCCAGCAGGCCGGGCGGAGAAAACATTCAGTACTTC. Translated, it gives CASRPGGENIQYF.

The genes are TRBV5-6 and TRBJ2-7, with unresolved D. The CDR3 contains 12 residues. Germline CDR1 SGHDT, CDR2 YYEEEE. With 6 bases removed from V and 2 bases from J, the gap between germline ends came to 9 bases. Here the CDR3 DNA reads TGTGCCAGCAATAGGATTACCTACGAGCAGTACTTC. Translation gives CASNRITYEQYF. The entire variable domain, with the rest obtained from reference TRBV5-6 and TRBJ2-7, is as follows: DAGVTQSPTHLIKTRGQQVTLRCSPKSGHDTVSWYQQALGQGPQFIFQYYEEEERQRGNFPDRFSGHQFPNYSSELNVNALLLGDSALYLCASNRITYEQYFGPGTRLTVT.

The V gene is TRBV3-1, the J gene TRBJ1-2; D is possibly TRBD1 (5 bases). With 4 bases removed from V and 4 bases from J, the gap between germline ends came to 16 bases. The germline gives CDR1 LGHDT, CDR2 YNNKEL (reference sequence). The CDR3 sequence is 15 residues long. The CDR3 region is CASSLGDAGIYGYTF. DNA for the CDR3: TGTGCCAGCAGCCTCGGGGACGCCGGGATCTATGGCTACACCTTC.

V and J are TRBV12-3 or TRBV12-4 and TRBJ1-2; 7 bases agree with TRBD1. Trimming took 7 bases from V and 8 from J; bases not matched to a gene: 19. The CDR3 contains 16 residues. CDR3 DNA sequence: TGTGCCAGCACCAGCCCCCGACAGGGAGGTTATGACGGCTACACCTTC. It translates to CASTSPRQGGYDGYTF.

This clonotype was counted a few times. The chain combines TRBV9 with TRBJ2-7; 7 bases line up with TRBD2. From germline, CDR1 is SGDLS and CDR2 YYNGEE. CDR3 length: 14 amino acids. V shed 4 bases and J 5 bases; nucleotides not matched to a gene: 9. CDR3 nucleotides: TGTGCCAGCAGCCGGAGCGGGATGCTCGACGAGCAGTACTTC. Translating gives CASSRSGMLDEQYF. The variable domain in full, completed from reference TRBV9 and TRBJ2-7, reads DSGVTQTPKHLITATGQRVTLRCSPRSGDLSVYWYQQSLDQGLQFLIQYYNGEERAKGNILERFSAQQFPDLHSELNLSSLELGDSALYFCASSRSGMLDEQYFGPGTRLTVT.

The sample holds a few counts of this clonotype. V is TRBV4-3 and J is TRBJ2-3; TRBD2 matches at 14 bases. J lost 1 base, V lost 4 bases, and 10 bases had no gene match. The CDR3 totals 19 residues. Germline V gene sequence: CDR1 LGHNA, CDR2 YSLEER. CDR3 nucleotides: TGCGCCAGCAGCCGGGGACTAGCGGGAGACTCCCTAGGCACAGATACGCAGTATTTT. Translation: CASSRGLAGDSLGTDTQYF.

In regard to this clonotype: Compared with germline, one end of the junction differs, possibly owing to a read error. The CDR3 here is CCAEGRRQETQYF. In nucleotides, the CDR3 is TGCTGTGCTGAGGGGCGAAGACAAGAGACCCAGTACTTC. The chain is built from TRBV20-1 and TRBJ2-5; D may be TRBD1 or TRBD2 (5 bases each). The CDR3 is 13 residues long. Germline V gene lookup returns CDR1 DFQATT and CDR2 SNEGSKA (reference sequence).

The chain recombines TRBV6-5 with TRBJ2-1; 10 bases map to TRBD2. The CDR3 contains 16 residues. V shed 6 bases, J shed 4 bases, and the junction held 9 bases outside the gene matches. Looked up from germline, CDR1 is MNHEY and CDR2 is SVGAGI. The CDR3 DNA sequence: TGTGCCAGCAGCCCATCGGGACTAGCGATGTACAATGAGCAGTTCTTC. This translates into CASSPSGLAMYNEQFF.

The gene calls are TRBV10-3 and TRBJ1-2; D may be TRBD1 (5 bases). Trimming took 4 bases from V and 4 from J, leaving 13 bases between them. This CDR3 is 14 amino acids long. CDR1 and CDR2 (germline): ENHRY, SYGVKD. CDR3 in DNA: TGTGCCATCAGTGCCCCCGACAGCTTCTATGGCTACACCTTC. Its protein is CAISAPDSFYGYTF.

The chain employs TRBV5-1 and TRBJ1-1; TRBD1 agrees at 9 bases. Looked up from germline, CDR1 is SGHRS and CDR2 is YFSETQ. The V segment lost 1 base and the J segment 2 bases; nucleotides outside the gene matches: 9. This CDR3 region has 17 residues. CDR3 in DNA: TGCGCCAGCAGCTTGTTACCCTACAGGGGGCTTAACACTGAAGCTTTCTTT. Residues: CASSLLPYRGLNTEAFF.

This clonotype was recorded a few times. CDR3 sequence: CASSRPHGGTDTQYF. The CDR3 region has the DNA TGTGCCAGCAGCCGACCGCACGGGGGTACAGATACGCAGTATTTT. The chain couples TRBV5-6 to TRBJ2-3, with TRBD2 as a possible D gene (6 bases). The CDR3 is 15 residues long. Trimming cost V 4 bases and J 3 bases, with 15 bases left between them. Germline V CDR1 and CDR2: SGHDT, YYEEEE.

The chain is built from TRBV7-2 and TRBJ1-2; D gene ambiguous. Germline V gene data show CDR1 as SGHTA and CDR2 as FQGNSA. V lost 4 bases and J 3 bases, leaving 9 bases between the germline ends. This CDR3 has 13 amino acids. DNA of the CDR3: TGTGCCAGCAGCTCTAGGCCCGACTATGGCTACACCTTC. Amino acids: CASSSRPDYGYTF.

The table lists this clonotype with a few counts. The chain uses TRBV20-1 and TRBJ2-7, with D possibly being TRBD1 or TRBD2 (7 bases each). Per germline, CDR1 DFQATT and CDR2 SNEGSKA (reference sequence). The CDR3 spans 16 residues. Trimming shortened V by 2 bases and J by 11 bases, and 28 bases separated the two germline ends. CDR3 loop: CSARSGEGPGGQMKYF. The CDR3 region has the DNA TGCAGTGCTAGATCGGGAGAGGGGCCGGGGGGACAGATGAAGTACTTC.

This clonotype was observed a few times. The rearrangement links TRBV5-1 to TRBJ2-7; maybe TRBD1 (6 bases). The CDR3 extends over 13 amino acids. The V gene's germline CDR1 is SGHRS and CDR2 YFSETQ. V lost 2 bases and J lost 7, with 13 bases in between. In DNA form, the CDR3 reads TGCGCCAGCAGCTTAACACAGGGTAGGGAGCAGTACTTC. It yields the protein CASSLTQGREQYF.

V usage is TRBV6-1 and J usage is TRBJ2-7; perhaps TRBD1 as D (6 bases). V was shortened by 5 bases and J by 6 bases, with 14 bases between the two germline ends. This CDR3 comprises 13 residues. CDR1 is MNHNS, CDR2 SASEGT, per germline. CDR3: CASSTGFLGEQYF. CDR3 bases: TGTGCCAGCAGTACAGGGTTCTTGGGCGAGCAGTACTTC.

CDR3 loop: CATSARAGEVTNEQFF. CDR3 DNA: TGTGCCACCAGCGCCCGAGCGGGAGAAGTTACAAATGAGCAGTTCTTC. The chain carries TRBV15 and TRBJ2-1, with TRBD2 identical over 8 bases. V was clipped by 5 bases and J by 7 bases; unmatched bases: 13. Per germline, CDR1 LNHNV and CDR2 YYDKDF (reference sequence). There are 16 residues in the CDR3. Using reference TRBV15 and TRBJ2-1 for the parts outside the CDR3, the full variable domain is DAMVIQNPRYQVTQFGKPVTLSCSQTLNHNVMYWYQQKSSQAPKLLFHYYDKDFNNEADTPDNFQSRRPNTSFCFLDIRSPGLGDTAMYLCATSARAGEVTNEQFFGPGTRLTVL.

There are a few counts of this clonotype. The genes are TRBV20-1 and TRBJ2-7; 7 bases map to TRBD2. The J call may be incorrect, as the DNA end agrees better with TRBJ2-5. Germline V gene sequence: CDR1 DFQATT, CDR2 SNEGSKA (reference sequence). This CDR3 is 14 amino acids long. In DNA form, the CDR3 reads TGCAGTGTAATATGGGGCGGGAGTCAGGAGACCCAGTACTTC. It specifies CSVIWGGSQETQYF.

The gene calls are TRBV7-8 and TRBJ2-1, with 9 bases fitting TRBD2. Germline trimming cut 6 bases from V and 5 bases from J; bases unmatched to any gene: 8. The CDR3 covers 15 residues. Germline assignment: CDR1 SGHVS and CDR2 FQNEAQ. The CDR3 protein is CASSPAGGPHNEQFF. The DNA for the CDR3 is TGTGCCAGCAGTCCTGCGGGAGGGCCCCACAATGAGCAGTTCTTC. Looking up the rest from reference TRBV7-8 and TRBJ2-1 gives the full variable domain: GAGVSQSPRYKVAKRGQDVALRCDPISGHVSLFWYQQALGQGPEFLTYFQNEAQLDKSGLPSDRFFAERPEGSVSTLKIQRTQQEDSAVYLCASSPAGGPHNEQFFGPGTRLTVL.

CDR3 nucleotides: TGTGCCAGCAGTTTCGGTCCAGGGGCGGGAGGGGAGACCCAGTACTTC. Its translation: CASSFGPGAGGETQYF. V is TRBV28 and J is TRBJ2-7; 9 positions agree with TRBD2. The J call is doubtful: the DNA matches TRBJ2-5 better. Germline CDR1 MDHEN, CDR2 SYDVKM. This CDR3 has 16 amino acids.

This clonotype was observed a single time. The gene calls are TRBV28 and TRBJ2-5; perhaps D is TRBD1 or TRBD2 (5 bases each). This CDR3 spans 12 amino acids. Germline values: CDR1 MDHEN, CDR2 SYDVKM. V lost 5 bases and J lost 11, with 15 bases in between. The CDR3 region has the DNA TGTGCCAGCAGTGACGACCTGGGACGGCAGTACTTC. This gives the protein CASSDDLGRQYF.

This clonotype was picked up many times. The V gene is TRBV12-3 or TRBV12-4, the J gene TRBJ2-1; D is unclear. V lost 2 bases and J lost 3, with 17 bases in between. The CDR3 consists of 17 residues. CDR3 in DNA: TGTGCCAGCAGTTTAAATCGGCTTCGACCAAACTACAATGAGCAGTTCTTC. Amino acids: CASSLNRLRPNYNEQFF.

This clonotype has a handful of counts. The CDR3 DNA reads as TGTGCCAGCAGCGAGGACCTGGACAGGGCCACAGATACGCAGTATTTT. Translating gives CASSEDLDRATDTQYF. The genes are TRBV2 and TRBJ2-3, with TRBD1 matching over 8 bases. The CDR3 loop spans 16 amino acids. The V and J ends lost 6 bases and 2 bases, in that order; junction bases with no gene match: 10. Germline V gene data show CDR1 as SNHLY and CDR2 as FYNNEI.

This CDR3 reads CSARGAGTYYNEQFF. CDR3 bases: TGCAGTGCCAGGGGGGCCGGGACTTATTACAATGAGCAGTTCTTC. The V call is TRBV20-1, the J call TRBJ2-1; a possible D gene is TRBD1 (7 bases). In germline, CDR1 is DFQATT, CDR2 SNEGSKA (reference sequence). This CDR3 spans 15 amino acids. V was cut by 6 bases and J by 4 bases, with 19 bases left in between.

The J gene is TRBJ1-6, the V gene TRBV9, with a tentative D call TRBD1 (5 bases). The CDR3 has 13 residues. The germline CDR1 and CDR2 sequences are SGDLS and YYNGEE. Trimming took 7 bases from V and 3 from J, leaving 8 bases between them. This chain's CDR3 is CASQGGYNSPLHF. DNA of the CDR3: TGTGCCAGCCAGGGAGGCTATAATTCACCCCTCCACTTT.

V gene TRBV5-1 combines with J gene TRBJ1-2; no reliable D call. Trimming shortened V by 0 bases and J by 2 bases, and 14 bases separated the two germline ends. Germline lookup yields CDR1 SGHRS and CDR2 YFSETQ. The CDR3 runs 16 residues. For the CDR3, the DNA is TGCGCCAGCAGCTTGGTTAAGGGCGGCGAAAACTATGGCTACACCTTC. This encodes CASSLVKGGENYGYTF.

The chain links TRBV5-1 to TRBJ2-5; 9 bases match TRBD1. Near its end, the DNA agrees better with TRBJ2-7, so the J call may be wrong. Germline loops: CDR1 SGHRS, CDR2 YFSETQ. The CDR3 extends over 14 amino acids. CDR3 residues: CASRARDRDYEQYF. In DNA form, the CDR3 reads TGCGCCAGCAGAGCACGGGACAGGGACTACGAGCAGTACTTC.

V and J are TRBV6-5 and TRBJ2-7; TRBD2 matches at 7 bases. This CDR3 region has 14 residues. V lost 6 bases and J lost 2; bases outside the gene matches: 7. Germline V gene lookup returns CDR1 MNHEY and CDR2 SVGAGI. DNA for the CDR3: TGTGCCAGCAGCCGCGGGAGCACCCCCTACGAGCAGTACTTC. This translates into CASSRGSTPYEQYF.

This clonotype was picked up a small number of times. The V gene is TRBV5-4, the J gene TRBJ2-5, with 7 bases identical to TRBD1. Germline-derived CDR1 and CDR2 are SGHNT and YYREEE (reference sequence). The CDR3 sequence is 14 residues long. With 4 bases clipped from V and 3 bases from J, the junction kept 6 bases outside the gene matches. CDR3 DNA: TGTGCCAGCAGCCTGATAACAGGGGAAGAGACCCAGTACTTC. Encoded protein: CASSLITGEETQYF.

This clonotype has at least ten counts. For the CDR3, the DNA is TGTGCCAGCAGCGTAGTGAGCGGGGGGGCCTACAATGAGCAGTTCTTC. Translation gives CASSVVSGGAYNEQFF. The rearrangement links TRBV9 to TRBJ2-1, with 10 bases that match TRBD2. After removal of 0 bases from V and 2 bases from J, the junction contained 2 bases not matched to a gene. This CDR3 comprises 16 residues. From germline, CDR1 is SGDLS and CDR2 YYNGEE.